The rows below give T cell receptor beta chains drawn from one sample of a study of blood T cell repertoires in COVID-19. TCRdb's table, derived via immunoSEQ multiplex PCR, lists solely in-frame clones and lacks some. This sample has some 250,000 clones, with about 86% found just once. The specimen was peripheral blood. The receptors were gathered from a man aged 35 to 55 with active or convalescent COVID-19. Both conserved end residues are part of each CDR3. Each record gives: V gene, J gene, D gene, clone size, CDR3 DNA, CDR3 protein. D genes are given only for firm matches. Part of the rows lack a size; the others show once, few, many or a class for expanded clones.

v_call: TRBV3-1/TRBV3-2
j_call: TRBJ1-3
d_call: .
clone_size: .
cdr3_nt: TGTGCCAGCAGCCAAGATCTCGGGACAGGAAACACCATATATTTT
cdr3_aa: CASSQDLGTGNTIYF

v_call: TRBV7-9
j_call: TRBJ1-4
d_call: .
clone_size: once
cdr3_nt: TGTGCCAGCAGCCCATCATGGAGGGATGAAAAACTGTTTTTT
cdr3_aa: CASSPSWRDEKLFF

v_call: TRBV28
j_call: TRBJ2-4
d_call: TRBD1
clone_size: .
cdr3_nt: TGTGCCAGCACTGGGACAGGGGGCATTGTTGCCAAAAACATTCAGTACTTC
cdr3_aa: CASTGTGGIVAKNIQYF

v_call: TRBV14
j_call: TRBJ1-2
d_call: TRBD1
clone_size: .
cdr3_nt: TGTGCCAGCAGCCCCCGGGACAGCCCCCCCTATGGCTACACCTTC
cdr3_aa: CASSPRDSPPYGYTF

v_call: TRBV28
j_call: TRBJ1-5
d_call: .
clone_size: .
cdr3_nt: TGTGCCAGCAGTCGGCGGGAGAGGAGCAATCAGCCCCAGCATTTT
cdr3_aa: CASSRRERSNQPQHF

v_call: TRBV4-2
j_call: TRBJ2-1
d_call: TRBD2
clone_size: .
cdr3_nt: TGTGCCAGCAGCCAAGATGTGACTAGCGGGGGAAAGGCCTACAATGAGCAGTTCTTC
cdr3_aa: CASSQDVTSGGKAYNEQFF

v_call: TRBV7-9
j_call: TRBJ1-2
d_call: .
clone_size: .
cdr3_nt: TGTGCCAGCAGCGGGGGAACAGGGTTCTATGGCTACACCTTC
cdr3_aa: CASSGGTGFYGYTF

v_call: TRBV24-1
j_call: TRBJ2-2
d_call: TRBD2
clone_size: .
cdr3_nt: TGTGCCACCAGTGACCCTACTAGCGCTTACACCGGGGAGCTGTTTTTT
cdr3_aa: CATSDPTSAYTGELFF

v_call: TRBV13
j_call: TRBJ1-4
d_call: TRBD1
clone_size: .
cdr3_nt: TGTGCCAGCAGCACCCGGGACAGGCATCGGGCTAATGAAAAACTGTTTTTT
cdr3_aa: CASSTRDRHRANEKLFF

v_call: TRBV12-3/TRBV12-4
j_call: TRBJ1-1
d_call: .
clone_size: .
cdr3_nt: TGTGCCAGCAGTCCAGGACTAGGGGCTGAAGCTTTCTTT
cdr3_aa: CASSPGLGAEAFF

v_call: TRBV11-2
j_call: TRBJ2-1
d_call: .
clone_size: .
cdr3_nt: TGTGCCAGCAGCTCCGACAGTAATGAGCAGTTCTTC
cdr3_aa: CASSSDSNEQFF